Listed below are T cell receptor beta chains from one sample, sequenced in a study of blood T cell repertoires in COVID-19. Produced via immunoSEQ multiplex PCR; TCRdb's table is partial and in-frame only. The sample lists fewer than 350,000 clones; around nine tenths were seen once. The sequenced material came from PBMCs or T cells enriched from blood (not recorded which). The receptor set was obtained from a woman in her 40s who had recovered from COVID-19. Each CDR3 is given with its conserved first and last residue. D genes are given only for firm matches. A row's size may be missing; if present it is once, few, many or a size class.

V	J	size	D	CDR3	DNA
TRBV19	TRBJ1-3	-	-	CASSPGSSGNTIYF	TGTGCCAGTAGTCCAGGTTCCTCTGGAAACACCATATATTTT
TRBV6-1	TRBJ1-2	-	-	CASSEAGLPYGYTF	TGTGCCAGCAGTGAAGCTGGGCTTCCCTATGGCTACACCTTC
TRBV19	TRBJ2-3	-	TRBD2	CASGPWTSSRTDTQYF	TGTGCCAGTGGCCCGTGGACTAGCAGCCGCACAGATACGCAGTATTTT
TRBV6-6	TRBJ1-5	-	TRBD1	CASSSETGFSNQPQHF	TGTGCCAGCAGTTCCGAGACAGGGTTCAGCAATCAGCCCCAGCATTTT
TRBV6-6	TRBJ2-5	once	TRBD2	CASRFSSGGAATQYF	TGTGCCAGCAGATTCTCCAGCGGGGGGGCCGCGACCCAGTACTTC
TRBV3-1/TRBV3-2	TRBJ1-1	-	TRBD1	CASSYRTGARDAEAFF	TGTGCCAGCAGCTACCGGACAGGGGCGCGGGATGCTGAAGCTTTCTTT
TRBV7-9	TRBJ1-2	-	TRBD1	CASSLGTGAVYYGYTF	TGTGCCAGCAGCTTGGGGACAGGGGCAGTTTACTATGGCTACACCTTC
TRBV2	TRBJ2-1	-	TRBD2	CASSEEGTSGDEQFF	TGTGCCAGCAGTGAAGAAGGGACTAGTGGGGATGAGCAGTTCTTC
TRBV12-3/TRBV12-4	TRBJ1-4	-	-	CASSLSTDEKLFF	TGTGCCAGCAGCCTCTCGACAGATGAAAAACTGTTTTTT
TRBV27	TRBJ1-5	-	-	CASSSNPGLHSNQPQHF	TGTGCCAGCAGTTCGAATCCGGGACTGCATAGCAATCAGCCCCAGCATTTT
TRBV7-3	TRBJ2-2	-	-	CASSLGPGELFF	TGTGCCAGCAGCTTAGGGCCCGGGGAGCTGTTTTTT
TRBV20-1	TRBJ2-2	-	TRBD1	CSASRTGDTGELFF	TGCAGTGCTAGTCGAACAGGGGACACCGGGGAGCTGTTTTTT
TRBV11-2	TRBJ1-1	-	-	CASSFQGTTEAFF	TGTGCCAGCAGCTTCCAGGGGACCACTGAAGCTTTCTTT
TRBV29-1	TRBJ1-1	-	TRBD1	CSVVQGVTEAFF	TGCAGCGTCGTACAGGGGGTCACTGAAGCTTTCTTT
TRBV20-1	TRBJ2-5	-	-	CSTHQGETQYF	TGCAGCACCCACCAGGGAGAGACCCAGTACTTC
TRBV2	TRBJ1-4	-	TRBD1	CASSERRLRQGQLTNEKLFF	TGTGCCAGCAGTGAGCGACGCCTCAGACAGGGGCAGCTGACTAATGAAAAACTGTTTTTT
TRBV12-3/TRBV12-4	TRBJ2-7	-	-	CASTRPRDEQYF	TGTGCCAGCACCCGGCCGCGGGACGAGCAGTACTTC
TRBV9	TRBJ2-7	-	TRBD1	CASSVARLLSGTGNYEQYF	TGTGCCAGCAGCGTGGCCCGTCTACTCTCCGGGACAGGGAACTACGAGCAGTACTTC
TRBV12-3/TRBV12-4	TRBJ1-2	-	-	CASSLALGYGYTF	TGTGCCAGCAGCCTAGCCCTGGGCTATGGCTACACCTTC
TRBV15	TRBJ1-2	-	-	CATSRVGAPNYGYTF	TGTGCCACCAGCAGAGTTGGGGCCCCTAACTATGGCTACACCTTC
TRBV5-1	TRBJ2-7	-	-	CASSPGDTSYEQYF	TGCGCCAGCAGCCCCGGGGACACCTCCTACGAGCAGTACTTC
TRBV5-1	TRBJ2-7	-	TRBD2	CASSSNGGAPGGEQYF	TGCGCCAGCAGTTCCAACGGGGGGGCCCCTGGCGGCGAGCAGTACTTC
TRBV6-5	TRBJ1-1	-	TRBD1	CASRWDRGSRTEAFF	TGTGCCAGCAGGTGGGACAGGGGATCGAGGACTGAAGCTTTCTTT
TRBV10-3	TRBJ2-7	-	-	CAISGGQAKYF	TGTGCCATCAGTGGGGGCCAAGCAAAGTACTTC
TRBV6-5	TRBJ2-5	-	-	CASSWGGSGQETQYF	TGTGCCAGCAGTTGGGGGGGCTCGGGACAAGAGACCCAGTACTTC
TRBV4-3	TRBJ1-2	-	-	CASSQDFRGISGYTF	TGCGCCAGCAGCCAAGATTTCAGAGGGATCAGTGGCTACACCTTC
TRBV11-2	TRBJ2-1	-	TRBD2	CASSFGLAVYNEQFF	TGTGCCAGCAGCTTTGGACTAGCGGTCTACAATGAGCAGTTCTTC
TRBV7-8	TRBJ2-7	-	TRBD2	CASSITSGHSYEQYF	TGTGCCAGCAGCATTACTAGCGGTCACTCCTACGAGCAGTACTTC
TRBV7-9	TRBJ1-1	-	-	CASSLARQVNTEAFF	TGTGCCAGCAGCTTAGCACGGCAGGTGAACACTGAAGCTTTCTTT
TRBV7-9	TRBJ1-2	-	-	CASSLGPGGGRRGYTF	TGTGCCAGCAGCCTTGGACCAGGCGGTGGGAGGCGGGGCTACACCTTC
TRBV5-1	TRBJ2-1	-	TRBD2	CASSLVASGRLNEQFF	TGCGCCAGCAGCTTGGTGGCTAGCGGGAGGTTGAATGAGCAGTTCTTC
TRBV18	TRBJ1-5	once	-	CASSRQNNQPQHF	TGTGCCAGCTCACGACAGAATAATCAGCCCCAGCATTTT
TRBV12-3/TRBV12-4	TRBJ1-2	-	-	CASSFVRYGYTF	TGTGCCAGCAGTTTTGTGCGCTATGGCTACACCTTC
TRBV19	TRBJ2-7	-	-	CASSIGRDYEQYF	TGTGCCAGTAGTATCGGCAGGGACTACGAGCAGTACTTC
TRBV6-1	TRBJ2-7	few	-	CASSEAAGSSYEQYF	TGTGCCAGCAGTGAAGCGGCCGGGAGCTCCTACGAGCAGTACTTC
TRBV18	TRBJ1-2	once	-	CASSPGSGNYGYTF	TGTGCCAGCTCACCTGGCTCGGGGAACTATGGCTACACCTTC
TRBV4-1	TRBJ1-2	-	-	CASSRSGGNYGYTF	TGCGCCAGCAGCCGCTCGGGGGGCAACTATGGCTACACCTTC
TRBV6-5	TRBJ2-7	-	TRBD1	CASRQTGTGSEQYF	TGTGCCAGCAGACAGACCGGGACAGGGTCGGAGCAGTACTTC
TRBV15	TRBJ1-2	-	-	CATSRDRQAYGYTF	TGTGCCACCAGCAGAGATCGACAGGCCTATGGCTACACCTTC
TRBV2	TRBJ1-2	-	TRBD1	CASRVLRGRDGYTF	TGTGCCAGCAGAGTTCTCAGGGGGCGTGATGGCTACACCTTC
TRBV11-2	TRBJ1-2	-	-	CASSPNRRGYTF	TGTGCCAGCAGCCCGAATAGGAGGGGCTACACCTTC
TRBV3-1/TRBV3-2	TRBJ1-1	-	-	CASSQGQATEAFF	TGTGCCAGCAGCCAAGGTCAAGCAACTGAAGCTTTCTTT
TRBV3-1/TRBV3-2	TRBJ2-1	-	TRBD2	CASSQDSSSGGLNEQFF	TGTGCCAGCAGCCAGGACAGCTCTAGCGGGGGCCTGAATGAGCAGTTCTTC
TRBV5-1	TRBJ2-1	-	TRBD2	CASSLVASGRVSNEQFF	TGCGCCAGCAGCTTGGTGGCTAGCGGGAGGGTCTCCAATGAGCAGTTCTTC
TRBV3-1/TRBV3-2	TRBJ1-5	-	-	CASSQKAGWQPQHF	TGTGCCAGCAGCCAGAAAGCAGGGTGGCAGCCCCAGCATTTT
TRBV19	TRBJ1-5	-	-	CATTTGGIGLQPQHF	TGTGCCACCACGACCGGGGGGATTGGTCTGCAGCCCCAGCATTTT
TRBV6-2/TRBV6-3	TRBJ2-7	-	TRBD2	CASSFLGSSGRKKQYF	TGTGCCAGCAGTTTCCTGGGTTCTAGCGGGAGAAAGAAGCAGTACTTC
TRBV7-9	TRBJ1-1	few	TRBD1	CASSLAGGGGTEAFF	TGTGCCAGCAGCTTAGCAGGGGGCGGAGGCACTGAAGCTTTCTTT
TRBV9	TRBJ1-5	-	-	CASSVDPGGNQPQHF	TGTGCCAGCAGCGTAGATCCGGGAGGCAATCAGCCCCAGCATTTT